This T cell receptor (beta chain) emerged from a study of vaccination and CD4 T cells after COVID-19 (dated by TCRdb to between 2021 and 2022). Some background on the complete study: SARS-CoV-2 positivity had been established in the convalescent patients by nasal swab PCR, and mild disease was recorded in several of these patients and severe disease in one. The cultures were stimulated with overlapping spike peptide pools from SARS-CoV-2 and from the common cold coronaviruses HCoV-NL63, HCoV-OC43 and HCoV-229E. The time from the second vaccine dose to post-vaccine blood sampling had a median of roughly 70 days and ranged from about 14 to 250 days. Participants received two doses of either the Pfizer-BioNTech BNT162b2 vaccine (n=8) or the Moderna mRNA-1273 vaccine (n=2). Six males and four females were included in the convalescent cohort, with two Hispanic individuals, seven Caucasians, two Asians and one multiracial person represented. In 10 COVID-19 convalescent patients and a few infection-naive healthy vaccine recipients, researchers compared the spike-specific CD4+ TCR repertoire from before mRNA vaccination with the repertoire from after. Control cultures used a CEFX viral epitope pool as positive control, an HIV-1 Nef peptide pool as negative control, or no peptide. Post-COVID blood samples were collected from convalescent patients a median of approximately 93 days after diagnosis, with a range of about 30 to 170 days. Summary of the overall study and its limitations: Of the vaccine-specific clones found in convalescent patients, nearly all (304 of 307) were mono-reactive for SARS-CoV-2 spike instead of being cross-reactive with common cold coronaviruses. The median number of SARS-CoV-2-reactive clonotypes rose from under 25 after infection to roughly 40 after vaccination, but the change was not significant. The study included relatively few convalescent patients and did not analyze early timepoints after natural infection. In convalescent patients, a median around 84% of post-vaccine SARS-CoV-2-reactive clones were detected only after vaccination, and vaccine-specific priming was suggested by this finding.

Library preparation employed PCR. DNA from cultured CD4+ T cells was subjected to TCR sequencing with the Oncomine TCR Beta short-read assay at the Johns Hopkins FTIC core. The QIAamp micro DNA kit was used to extract genomic DNA from the cultured CD4+ T cells. Oncomine TCR Beta libraries made from cultured CD4+ T cells were pooled using unique dual indexes and sequenced on an Illumina iSeq 100. Per the authors' processing: Non-productive sequences were removed, and CDR3s not starting with C, not ending with F or W, or shorter than 7 amino acids were discarded. The MANAFEST web application identified antigen-specific clonotypes by comparing peptide-stimulated wells against reference wells and other culture wells. To be called positive, a clone needed an FDR below 0.05, an odds ratio above 5, and a productive frequency above 0.1% in at least two of three replicate wells. A clonotype counted as cross-reactive if it showed significant expansion both in the SARS-CoV-2 spike wells and in at least one common cold coronavirus spike condition. Using R version 3.6.1, CDR3 homology was evaluated through Levenshtein distances (stringdist) along with unrooted phylogenetic trees (ape). TCRdb trimmed public reads at Q25 via fastp, called clones via MiXCR and kept in-frame beta chains. CDR3 protein sequences are deduplicated, and each keeps its most common genes and DNA. TCRdb assigned the V and J calls; the authors' analysis was not used. The sample table shows around 3,900 distinct CDR3 sequences, and about a fifth are seen once. The top ten clonotypes cover roughly a sixth of the sample.

About this clonotype itself: The antigen it recognizes is unknown. Nothing much larger sits one base from this clone, and base qualities are not available.

Interpreted using the paper, the treatment or condition label stands for: 10-day PBMC culture with coronavirus spike peptide pools or control peptides (ViraFEST assay). The ViraFEST assay was used in the study, in which antigen-specific T cells were expanded with peptide pools and expanded clonotypes were subsequently identified by TCR sequencing. The convalescent patients' positive SARS-CoV-2 PCR tests fell between March and December 2020, which was before the Alpha, Beta and Delta variants emerged in the United States. Each well held 1.5 million to 2.5 million PBMCs cultured with approximately 9.2 ug/ml peptide pools in IMDM containing 5% human AB serum and 7.5 to 10 IU/ml IL-2. On days 3 and 7, half of the culture medium was replaced with fresh IL-2-containing medium. After 10 days of culture, CD4+ T cells were isolated by negative selection using the EasySep CD4+ T cell isolation kit. Ficoll-Paque Plus gradient centrifugation was used to isolate PBMCs from whole blood, and the isolated PBMCs were then either used fresh or cryopreserved at -140C. Triplicate wells were generally used for each culture condition.

Sequenced material: CD4+ T cells from blood, cultured in vitro. The TCR was taken from a human donor who had recovered from COVID-19.

The CDR3 region has the sequence CATEDLFTDTQYF. The nucleotide sequence is given as TGTGCCACCGAGGACCTTTTCACAGATACGCAGTATTTT. The chain joins TRBV6-1 to TRBJ2-3, with an unclear D gene assignment. CDR1 and CDR2 were assigned from the germline V gene as MNHNS and SASEGT. The CDR3 sequence holds 13 residues, the cysteine and phenylalanine included. The kept DNA is CDR3 alone, 39 bases in frame from the first base. V and J are truncated by 10 bases and 2 bases respectively, leaving an intervening sequence of 13 bases.